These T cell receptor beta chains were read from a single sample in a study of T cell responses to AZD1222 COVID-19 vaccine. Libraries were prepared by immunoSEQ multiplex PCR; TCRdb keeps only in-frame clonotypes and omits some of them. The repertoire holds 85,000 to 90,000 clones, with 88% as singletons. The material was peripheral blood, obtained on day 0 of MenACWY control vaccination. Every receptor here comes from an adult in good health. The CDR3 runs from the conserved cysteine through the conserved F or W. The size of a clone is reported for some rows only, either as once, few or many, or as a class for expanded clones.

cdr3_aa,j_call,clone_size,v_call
CASSQDYRAQAGELFF,TRBJ2-2,once,TRBV4-3
CASSLSYSGNTIYF,TRBJ1-3,-,TRBV6-2/TRBV6-3
CASRGTGELFF,TRBJ2-2,-,TRBV2
CASSEIVRRGGTGSTIYF,TRBJ1-3,-,TRBV6-1
CASSLPSRETQYF,TRBJ2-5,once,TRBV28
CASSLGLNTEAFF,TRBJ1-1,-,TRBV28
CASSEAPPGTNEKLFF,TRBJ1-4,-,TRBV2
CASSLSGRPETQYF,TRBJ2-5,-,TRBV28
CASRTGAGTIYF,TRBJ1-3,-,TRBV27
CASSLSPDQPQHF,TRBJ1-5,-,TRBV27
CSVEVAAEAFF,TRBJ1-1,-,TRBV29-1
CASSLEQGNQPQHF,TRBJ1-5,-,TRBV7-2
CASGSEDTQYF,TRBJ2-3,few,TRBV12-5
CAWSVQQPNEQFF,TRBJ2-1,-,TRBV30
CASRIGHASTDTQYF,TRBJ2-3,-,TRBV6-4
CASSHRGARETQYF,TRBJ2-5,-,TRBV3-1/TRBV3-2
CASSANLAADEQYF,TRBJ2-7,-,TRBV19
CSVRPTGGGYEQYF,TRBJ2-7,-,TRBV29-1
CASGGRLTNEKLFF,TRBJ1-4,-,TRBV4-2
CAWTRDSRNYGYTF,TRBJ1-2,-,TRBV30
CASSVEGAGQPQHF,TRBJ1-5,-,TRBV19
CASSFSVRAWCTEAFF,TRBJ1-1,-,TRBV7-2
CASSPGQGARDTQYF,TRBJ2-3,-,TRBV9
CASSLASGKGQETQYF,TRBJ2-5,-,TRBV7-2
CASSRDREPSPGNTIYF,TRBJ1-3,-,TRBV5-6
CASSARDSHYEQYF,TRBJ2-7,-,TRBV19
CASSQAGNTEAFF,TRBJ1-1,-,TRBV4-3
CASSFFLDRLSYEQYF,TRBJ2-7,once,TRBV5-1
CASSSGTSGASTDTQYF,TRBJ2-3,-,TRBV6-2/TRBV6-3
CASSPLTDGSYEQYF,TRBJ2-7,-,TRBV7-8
CASAGGLLEKLFF,TRBJ1-4,-,TRBV6-4
CASSPTAGAGNTGELFF,TRBJ2-2,-,TRBV4-3
CASSLDSYAGTGELFF,TRBJ2-2,-,TRBV7-6
CASSTALEYTGELFF,TRBJ2-2,-,TRBV19
CASSLGLMNTEAFF,TRBJ1-1,-,TRBV5-1
CASSEVAGGSSPLHF,TRBJ1-6,-,TRBV6-1
CASTDRGKTQYF,TRBJ2-5,-,TRBV2
CASSLSIGGPYWQPQHF,TRBJ1-5,-,TRBV7-2
CASSPADVRNYGYTF,TRBJ1-2,-,TRBV18
CASSFASNSNQPQHF,TRBJ1-5,-,TRBV19
CASRGDRNNEQFF,TRBJ2-1,-,TRBV7-9
CATSDSGAGQPQHF,TRBJ1-5,-,TRBV24-1
CASTPARDRYNEQFF,TRBJ2-1,-,TRBV6-5
CASSHWDQPRNNEQFF,TRBJ2-1,-,TRBV14
CASGRDAQETQYF,TRBJ2-5,-,TRBV12-5
CASSIDHSTDTQYF,TRBJ2-3,many,TRBV19
CASSLGLYKNIQYF,TRBJ2-4,once,TRBV7-2
CASSGQSYEQYF,TRBJ2-7,few,TRBV2
CASSFQGFSYNEQFF,TRBJ2-1,-,TRBV2
CASSEPTGSYGYTF,TRBJ1-2,-,TRBV2
CASSIEGRNTEAFF,TRBJ1-1,-,TRBV19
CASSLEGDTSDEKLFF,TRBJ1-4,-,TRBV7-9
CASSLGQRSYEQYF,TRBJ2-7,-,TRBV5-8